What follows are 32 T cell receptor beta chains derived from one specimen sequenced in a study of human T cells and chemical hapten exposure. TCRdb called the 5' RACE reads again in MiXCR, with one record for every CDR3 protein. The top ten hold approximately 6.2% of the sample, which has more than 60,000 distinct CDR3 sequences, approximately 15% seen once. The authors' total RNA extraction used unfractionated whole blood. The receptors come from a female donor in good health.

This clonotype has just a few counts. This sequence joins TRBV6-2 or TRBV6-3 and TRBJ1-5; D gene ambiguous. This CDR3 spans 13 amino acids. V lost 6 bases to trimming and J lost 4 bases, with 10 bases between them. Looked up from germline, CDR1 is MNHEY and CDR2 is SVGEGT. The CDR3 DNA reads TGTGCCAGCAGCTCTACTAGAAATCAGCCCCAGCATTTT. Translating it yields CASSSTRNQPQHF.

This sequence joins TRBV7-2 and TRBJ2-7, with TRBD2 matching over 10 bases. CDR1 SGHTA and CDR2 FQGNSA come from the germline V gene. The CDR3 consists of 16 residues. Trimming removed 4 bases from V and 4 bases from J; junction bases left unmatched: 10. DNA of the CDR3: TGTGCCAGCAGCTCTCTCCTAGCGGGAGTATCGTACGAGCAGTACTTC. The encoded protein is CASSSLLAGVSYEQYF.

V is TRBV27 and J is TRBJ1-5; 11 positions agree with TRBD1. The CDR3 length is 13 residues. J was trimmed by 6 bases and V by 6 bases; bases with no gene match: 1. Germline V gives CDR1 MNHEY, CDR2 SMNVEV (reference sequence). CDR3 amino acids: CASSGTGGQPQHF. The CDR3, as DNA: TGTGCCAGCAGCGGGACAGGGGGTCAGCCCCAGCATTTT.

The genes are TRBV6-1 and TRBJ2-1, with D hard to call. The CDR3 covers 15 residues. In germline, CDR1 is MNHNS, CDR2 SASEGT. V was shortened by 0 bases and J by 10 bases, with 16 bases between the two germline ends. DNA of the CDR3: TGTGCCAGCAGTGAAGCGCGGATGTTGAGTACGGAGCAGTTCTTC. Translated: CASSEARMLSTEQFF.

This clonotype has just a few counts. The rearrangement links TRBV12-3 or TRBV12-4 to TRBJ2-3, with a possible D match to TRBD1 (5 bases). The CDR3 loop spans 14 amino acids. V was pared by 3 bases and J by 2 bases, with 9 bases between. The CDR3 coding sequence is TGTGCCAGCAGTTTCAGACAGAACACAGATACGCAGTATTTT. Amino acids: CASSFRQNTDTQYF.

V usage is TRBV27 and J usage is TRBJ2-3; unclear D gene. The germline V and J ends were trimmed by 6 bases and 7 bases, with 14 bases remaining between them. Germline lookup yields CDR1 MNHEY and CDR2 SMNVEV (reference sequence). The CDR3 length is 13 residues. The CDR3 spells CASRSDPPYTQYF. DNA for the CDR3: TGTGCCAGCAGATCGGACCCGCCCTATACGCAGTATTTT.

This chain connects TRBV6-5 to TRBJ1-1; 8 bases fit TRBD1. The trim removed 0 bases at V and 3 bases at J, leaving 0 bases unmatched. In germline, CDR1 is MNHEY, CDR2 SVGAGI. The CDR3 length is 14 residues. As DNA, the CDR3 is TGTGCCAGCAGTTACTCGGACAGGGACACTGAAGCTTTCTTT. It encodes CASSYSDRDTEAFF.

This clonotype was observed a handful of times. Written as DNA, the CDR3 is TGCGCCAGCAGCCCGACAGGGTCCGAGCAGTACTTC. Translation gives CASSPTGSEQYF. This chain links TRBV5-1 with TRBJ2-7; 7 bases map to TRBD1. Germline CDR1 SGHRS, CDR2 YFSETQ. With V trimmed by 4 bases and J by 6 bases, 4 bases remained unmatched. The CDR3 sequence is 12 residues long.

This clonotype was counted ten times or more. This chain joins TRBV7-9 and TRBJ2-3, with TRBD1 identical over 9 bases. J lost 1 base, V lost 4 bases, and 3 bases had no gene match. The CDR3 contains 15 residues. The germline gives CDR1 SEHNR, CDR2 FQNEAQ (reference sequence). CDR3 bases: TGTGCCAGCAGCTCGTACAGGGGGCGCACAGATACGCAGTATTTT. Translated: CASSSYRGRTDTQYF.

The chain uses TRBV20-1 and TRBJ2-7, with D perhaps matching TRBD2 (6 bases). Germline CDR1 and CDR2: DFQATT and SNEGSKA (reference sequence). V shed 6 bases and J shed 3 bases, with 15 bases lying between them. The CDR3 length is 13 residues. Written as DNA, the CDR3 is TGCAGTGCCCAACCAGACGGGGGCTACGAGCAGTACTTC. Protein: CSAQPDGGYEQYF.

This chain links TRBV28 with TRBJ2-7; no definite D call. This CDR3 is 16 amino acids long. Germline V gene data show CDR1 as MDHEN and CDR2 as SYDVKM. The germline V and J ends were trimmed by 3 bases and 2 bases, with 17 bases remaining between them. Written as DNA, the CDR3 is TGTGCCAGCAGTTTTTCATTGGCGGCCCTAACCTACGAGCAGTACTTC. Encoded protein: CASSFSLAALTYEQYF.

The chain combines TRBV5-5 with TRBJ2-3; D may be TRBD1 (5 bases). Trimming shortened V by 0 bases and J by 3 bases, and 8 bases separated the two germline ends. CDR3 length equals 14 residues. Germline lookup yields CDR1 SGHKS and CDR2 YYEKEE (reference sequence). In nucleotides, the CDR3 is TGTGCCAGCAGCTTGGACAGGCAAACAGATACGCAGTATTTT. Its translation is CASSLDRQTDTQYF.

This chain joins TRBV3-1 and TRBJ1-1, with D possibly matching TRBD1 (6 bases). Germline V lookup: CDR1 LGHDT, CDR2 YNNKEL (reference sequence). V was shortened by 2 bases and J by 5 bases, with 9 bases between the two germline ends. The CDR3 length is 13 residues. The CDR3 reads CASSQQGITEAFF. In DNA form, the CDR3 reads TGTGCCAGCAGCCAACAGGGGATTACTGAAGCTTTCTTT. Supplemented by reference TRBV3-1 and TRBJ1-1, the full variable domain reads DTAVSQTPKYLVTQMGNDKSIKCEQNLGHDTMYWYKQDSKKFLKIMFSYNNKELIINETVPNRFSPKSPDKAHLNLHINSLELGDSAVYFCASSQQGITEAFFGQGTRLTVV.

The V call is TRBV28, the J call TRBJ1-1, with D unclear. V lost 3 bases to trimming and J lost 0 bases, with 11 bases between them. This CDR3 region has 15 residues. Germline CDR1 and CDR2: MDHEN and SYDVKM. CDR3 amino acids: CASSFGVRMNTEAFF. DNA of the CDR3: TGTGCCAGCAGTTTTGGAGTACGCATGAACACTGAAGCTTTCTTT.

The table lists this clonotype with a count of one. The rearrangement uses TRBV12-5 and TRBJ1-1; D is unclear. The CDR3 length is 15 residues. Between the trimmed V and J ends, which lost 0 bases and 0 bases, there was a span of 8 bases. Germline V gene sequence: CDR1 LGHNT, CDR2 FRNRAP. The CDR3, as DNA: TGTGCTAGTGGTTTGGTACTGGGCATGAACACTGAAGCTTTCTTT. This codes for CASGLVLGMNTEAFF.

A word on this clonotype: This could be a read error, since a much larger clone is one nucleotide away. The rearrangement uses TRBV6-4 and TRBJ2-1, with D maybe TRBD1 (6 bases). From germline, CDR1 is MRHNA and CDR2 SNTAGT. This CDR3 contains 13 residues. The V end lost 4 bases, the J end lost 8 bases, and 12 bases lay between the germline ends. The CDR3 spells CASSGSGVHEQFF. In DNA, the CDR3 is TGTGCCAGCAGTGGCTCAGGGGTCCATGAGCAGTTCTTC.

The table lists this clonotype with many counts. The J gene is TRBJ1-5, the V gene TRBV19, with TRBD1 as a possible D gene (6 bases). Trimming removed 6 bases from V and 3 bases from J, with 15 bases in between. Germline-derived CDR1 and CDR2 are LNHDA and SQIVND (reference sequence). This CDR3 has 15 residues. CDR3 nucleotides: TGTGCCAGTAGAAATAGACAGGCTAACAATCAGCCCCAGCATTTT. It yields the protein CASRNRQANNQPQHF.

There are many counts of this clonotype. CDR3 DNA sequence: TGTGCCAGCAGCTTAGAAGTAAGCTGGGGTGCAGGGACTGAAGCTTTCTTT. Translation gives CASSLEVSWGAGTEAFF. The rearrangement links TRBV7-9 to TRBJ1-1; D might be TRBD1 (5 bases). The germline V gene has CDR1 SEHNR and CDR2 FQNEAQ (reference sequence). V lost 1 base and J lost 5, with 20 bases in between. The CDR3 extends over 17 amino acids.

This clonotype has just a few counts. V gene TRBV6-5 combines with J gene TRBJ2-3; D is perhaps TRBD1 (6 bases). The CDR3 length is 15 residues. Germline CDR1 and CDR2: MNHEY and SVGAGI. Trimming left V 5 bases short and J 3 bases short, with 15 bases between. CDR3 residues: CASSDNIRGTDTQYF. In DNA, the CDR3 is TGTGCCAGCAGTGACAATATAAGGGGGACAGATACGCAGTATTTT.

This clonotype was counted ten times or more. The chain couples TRBV20-1 to TRBJ1-5; D uncertain. The V end lost 0 bases, the J end lost 0 bases, and 6 bases lay between the germline ends. The length of the CDR3 is 14 residues. Per the germline V gene, CDR1 is DFQATT and CDR2 is SNEGSKA (reference sequence). The chain's CDR3 is CSARDLTSNQPQHF. The CDR3 DNA is TGCAGTGCTAGAGATCTGACTAGCAATCAGCCCCAGCATTTT.

This chain uses TRBV28 with TRBJ2-7, with D unresolved. CDR3 length: 12 amino acids. Germline CDR1 MDHEN, CDR2 SYDVKM. The ends were cut back, 8 bases at V and 0 bases at J, with 8 bases in the middle. The CDR3 region has the DNA TGTGCCAGCGCCACGAGCTCCTACGAGCAGTACTTC. Translation gives CASATSSYEQYF.

The chain uses TRBV7-9 and TRBJ2-7, with TRBD1 matching 7 bases. The V and J ends lost 5 bases and 5 bases, in that order; junction bases with no gene match: 9. The germline gives CDR1 SEHNR, CDR2 FQNEAQ (reference sequence). The CDR3 spans 14 residues. The CDR3 nucleotides are TGTGCCAGCAGCCAGCTTGGGACAGTCGACGAGCAGTACTTC. Translating gives CASSQLGTVDEQYF.

The chain recombines TRBV6-1 with TRBJ1-3; D remains ambiguous. The CDR3 loop spans 13 amino acids. Germline values: CDR1 MNHNS, CDR2 SASEGT. V lost 5 bases and J lost 2, with 7 bases in between. The CDR3 bases are TGTGCCAGCAGTTTTAATGCTGGAAACACCATATATTTT. It translates to CASSFNAGNTIYF.

A few counts support this clonotype. The chain employs TRBV7-9 and TRBJ2-1, with 7 bases matching TRBD2. With V trimmed by 5 bases and J by 4 bases, 20 bases remained unmatched. The germline V gene encodes CDR1 SEHNR and CDR2 FQNEAQ (reference sequence). The CDR3 sequence is 19 residues long. The CDR3: CASSPGGSGFSKTYNEQFF. The CDR3 nucleotides are TGTGCCAGCAGCCCCGGGGGTAGCGGGTTTTCCAAAACTTACAATGAGCAGTTCTTC.

This clonotype was seen repeatedly, ten times or more. V usage is TRBV7-2 and J usage is TRBJ1-6; no reliable D call. The V gene's germline CDR1 is SGHTA and CDR2 FQGNSA. CDR3 length equals 13 residues. The V gene lost 3 bases and the J gene lost 6 bases, with 6 bases spanning the gap. The CDR3 here is CASSFGSNSPLHF. CDR3 in DNA: TGTGCCAGCAGCTTTGGGAGTAATTCACCCCTCCACTTT.

The J gene is TRBJ2-1, the V gene TRBV28; D is unclear. CDR1 is MDHEN and CDR2 is SYDVKM in the germline V gene. V was trimmed by 4 bases and J by 5 bases, leaving 15 bases between them. The CDR3 extends over 15 amino acids. CDR3 nucleotide sequence: TGTGCCAGCAGTTCCCCGGGCCTACGAAACAATGAGCAGTTCTTC. It yields the protein CASSSPGLRNNEQFF.

In this sample, this clonotype turned up a few times. This chain joins TRBV6-5 and TRBJ1-1, with D possibly being TRBD1 (5 bases). CDR1 MNHEY and CDR2 SVGAGI come from the germline V gene. Deletions cut 5 bases from V and 4 bases from J, with 11 bases between. This CDR3 has 13 residues. The CDR3 is CASSGAGSTEAFF. The CDR3 DNA reads as TGTGCCAGCAGTGGGGCGGGGAGCACTGAAGCTTTCTTT.

This clonotype was recorded a few times. J is TRBJ2-3 and V is TRBV5-5, with a weak D call TRBD1 (5 bases). Trimming took off 0 bases at V and 0 bases at J, with 11 bases between the two ends. This CDR3 is 16 amino acids long. Germline V gene sequence: CDR1 SGHKS, CDR2 YYEKEE (reference sequence). CDR3 protein: CASSLAGQTSTDTQYF. The CDR3, as DNA: TGTGCCAGCAGCTTGGCAGGGCAGACAAGCACAGATACGCAGTATTTT.

The V gene is TRBV28, the J gene TRBJ1-1, with 9 bases lining up with TRBD1. V lost 6 bases and J lost 8; bases outside the gene matches: 19. This CDR3 region has 17 residues. CDR1 is MDHEN and CDR2 is SYDVKM in the germline V gene. This chain's CDR3 is CASSPLPGQGRVPEAFF. CDR3 coding DNA: TGTGCCAGCAGCCCCCTGCCGGGACAGGGACGGGTCCCCGAAGCTTTCTTT.

This clonotype has a handful of counts. J is TRBJ1-5 and V is TRBV5-1, with unresolved D. Trimming stripped 0 bases from V and 0 bases from J, with 4 bases between. Germline V gene sequence: CDR1 SGHRS, CDR2 YFSETQ. The CDR3 totals 14 residues. CDR3 DNA sequence: TGCGCCAGCAGCTTGGGATATAGCAATCAGCCCCAGCATTTT. It codes for CASSLGYSNQPQHF.

This clonotype was observed a handful of times. The chain combines TRBV18 with TRBJ2-6; no firm D call. The CDR3 covers 16 residues. The germline gives CDR1 KGHSH, CDR2 LQKENI. V dropped 2 bases and J dropped 1 base, with 9 bases sitting between them. CDR3 protein: CASSPRRDSGANVLTF. Written as DNA, the CDR3 is TGTGCCAGCTCACCAAGACGAGATTCTGGGGCCAACGTCCTGACTTTC.

The DNA for the CDR3 is TGTGCCAGCAGCTCTGACCGGGACCCCATTGTAGGCGAGCAGTACTTC. This translates into CASSSDRDPIVGEQYF. The chain combines TRBV7-2 with TRBJ2-7, with D perhaps assigned TRBD1 or TRBD2 (5 bases each). This CDR3 has 16 amino acids. Germline V gene lookup returns CDR1 SGHTA and CDR2 FQGNSA. V shed 4 bases and J shed 6 bases, with 22 bases lying between them.